These 31 T cell receptor beta chains share one sample of origin, sequenced in a study of blood T cell repertoires in COVID-19. Measured with immunoSEQ multiplex PCR; TCRdb has only the in-frame clones, and not every one. The table lists over 9,000 clones, 80% of them singletons, with 7.4% in the top ten. Specimen: peripheral blood. The receptors derive from a man aged 70-80 years with active COVID-19.

The rearrangement uses TRBV2 and TRBJ1-6, with TRBD1 matching over 8 bases. V was pared by 7 bases and J by 9 bases, with 11 bases of the junction left unmatched. Germline-derived CDR1 and CDR2 are SNHLY and FYNNEI. The CDR3 loop spans 15 amino acids. The CDR3 here is CASIGGGQVTSPLHF. CDR3 DNA: TGTGCCAGCATTGGAGGGGGACAGGTAACTTCACCCCTCCACTTT.

This clone was detected once. This sequence joins TRBV24-1 and TRBJ1-4; a possible D gene is TRBD1 (5 bases). Trimming pared 3 bases from V and 6 bases from J, leaving 19 bases between. The CDR3 is 17 residues long. Looked up from germline, CDR1 is KGHDR and CDR2 is SFDVKD. CDR3 sequence (DNA): TGTGCCACCAGTGATGGAAGAATAGGGGAGGCTGATGAAAAACTGTTTTTT. Its translation is CATSDGRIGEADEKLFF.

The chain carries TRBV28 and TRBJ2-1, with 10 bases fitting TRBD2. V lost 5 bases and J lost 6; bases outside the gene matches: 7. This CDR3 contains 15 residues. Germline V gene sequence: CDR1 MDHEN, CDR2 SYDVKM. The CDR3: CASSTKREGLNEQFF. CDR3 DNA sequence: TGTGCCAGCAGTACCAAGCGGGAGGGACTCAATGAGCAGTTCTTC.

The V gene is TRBV27, the J gene TRBJ2-2, with D maybe TRBD2 (5 bases). The germline CDR1 and CDR2 sequences are MNHEY and SMNVEV (reference sequence). This CDR3 has 17 amino acids. The ends were cut back, 7 bases at V and 2 bases at J, with 20 bases in the middle. The CDR3 DNA is TGTGCCAGCAAGCCGCGAGAGGGCATTCTAAACACCGGGGAGCTGTTTTTT. Translating gives CASKPREGILNTGELFF.

The rearrangement uses TRBV14 and TRBJ2-5; D gene unclear. The CDR3 length is 13 residues. The ends were cut back, 4 bases at V and 1 base at J, with 7 bases in the middle. In germline, CDR1 is SGHDN, CDR2 FVKESK. The CDR3, as DNA: TGTGCCAGCAGCCTAGCCTTCCAAGAGACCCAGTACTTC. Encoded protein: CASSLAFQETQYF.

This clone was picked up one time. The CDR3 spells CASSLVGTPTYEQYF. The CDR3 coding sequence is TGCGCCAGCAGCTTGGTCGGGACACCAACCTACGAGCAGTACTTC. J is TRBJ2-7 and V is TRBV5-1; possible D gene TRBD1, 6 bases. From germline, CDR1 is SGHRS and CDR2 YFSETQ. V was trimmed by 0 bases and J by 2 bases, leaving 12 bases between them. The CDR3 has 15 residues.

This chain joins TRBV19 and TRBJ2-2, with a weak D call TRBD1 (5 bases). The V gene's germline CDR1 is LNHDA and CDR2 SQIVND (reference sequence). The V end was cut by 3 bases, the J end by 2 bases, with 7 bases between. The CDR3 spans 14 residues. As DNA, the CDR3 is TGTGCCAGTAGTATCCAGGGTAACACCGGGGAGCTGTTTTTT. Protein sequence: CASSIQGNTGELFF.

The rearrangement uses TRBV7-9 and TRBJ2-1; TRBD2 matches 9 bases. The germline V gene has CDR1 SEHNR and CDR2 FQNEAQ (reference sequence). CDR3 length: 17 residues. V dropped 8 bases and J dropped 1; count of bases not matched to a gene: 12. The CDR3 bases are TGTGCCAGCTTAACTGTCGAGACTAGCGGTTCCTACAATGAGCAGTTCTTC. This sequence encodes CASLTVETSGSYNEQFF.

The chain has TRBV5-1 and TRBJ2-1; D might be TRBD1 (5 bases). There are 15 residues in the CDR3. Germline V gives CDR1 SGHRS, CDR2 YFSETQ. Trimming took off 4 bases at V and 6 bases at J, with 17 bases between the two ends. CDR3 region: CASSLRASSGNEQFF. CDR3 nucleotides: TGCGCCAGCAGCCTCAGGGCCAGCTCGGGCAATGAGCAGTTCTTC.

V is TRBV9 and J is TRBJ2-7, with 10 bases identical to TRBD2. CDR3 length: 16 amino acids. Losses at the gene ends were 0 bases for V and 6 bases for J; bases not matched to a gene: 9. Germline values: CDR1 SGDLS, CDR2 YYNGEE. CDR3 sequence: CASSVAPAGTSAEQYF. The CDR3, as DNA: TGTGCCAGCAGCGTAGCCCCAGCCGGGACTAGCGCCGAGCAGTACTTC.

This clone was detected a few times. The chain links TRBV24-1 to TRBJ1-2, with D perhaps matching TRBD1 (6 bases). Trimming removed 6 bases at V and 3 bases at J, with 25 bases between. The CDR3 loop spans 18 amino acids. Germline V CDR1 and CDR2: KGHDR, SFDVKD. The CDR3 here is CATSSAYQGQARDYGYTF. The CDR3 nucleotides read TGTGCCACCAGTTCTGCATACCAGGGGCAGGCTAGGGACTATGGCTACACCTTC.

The chain has TRBV28 and TRBJ1-1, with 7 bases identical to TRBD1. V lost 7 bases and J lost 1; bases outside the gene matches: 6. This CDR3 region has 14 residues. From germline, CDR1 is MDHEN and CDR2 SYDVKM. The CDR3 coding sequence is TGTGCCAGCACCCCGGGACAGACGAACACTGAAGCTTTCTTT. This sequence encodes CASTPGQTNTEAFF.

This clone was observed a handful of times. The genes are TRBV18 and TRBJ2-2, with TRBD1 as a possible D gene (6 bases). V was shortened by 6 bases and J by 0 bases, with 17 bases between the two germline ends. Looked up from germline, CDR1 is KGHSH and CDR2 is LQKENI. The CDR3 has 17 amino acids. As DNA, the CDR3 is TGTGCCAGCTCGACGATACCTCAGGGGTCGAACACCGGGGAGCTGTTTTTT. It specifies CASSTIPQGSNTGELFF.

This chain uses TRBV7-2 with TRBJ2-7; D might be TRBD2 (6 bases). Between the trimmed V and J ends, which lost 5 bases and 3 bases, there was a span of 17 bases. Per the germline V gene, CDR1 is SGHTA and CDR2 is FQGNSA. The CDR3 totals 15 residues. For the CDR3, the DNA is TGTGCCAGCAGCCCTGGAGGGGAGAGGCGCTACGAGCAGTACTTC. This codes for CASSPGGERRYEQYF.

This chain links TRBV19 with TRBJ1-2; 7 bases match TRBD1. Unmatched junction bases numbered 2, after V lost 3 bases and J lost 4 bases. The CDR3 has 13 residues. CDR1 LNHDA and CDR2 SQIVND come from the germline V gene (reference sequence). CDR3 in DNA: TGTGCCAGTAGTATTTCAGGGGGCTATGGCTACACCTTC. It encodes CASSISGGYGYTF.

The chain recombines TRBV29-1 with TRBJ2-3, with TRBD2 identical over 14 bases. Per the germline V gene, CDR1 is SQVTM and CDR2 is ANQGSEA. The CDR3 is 15 amino acids. Unmatched junction bases numbered 7, after V lost 7 bases and J lost 4 bases. The chain's CDR3 is CSARPGLAGADTQYF. The CDR3 bases are TGCAGCGCCAGACCGGGACTAGCGGGAGCAGATACGCAGTATTTT.

The chain links TRBV7-8 to TRBJ2-1, with TRBD2 matching 10 bases. The CDR3 runs to 16 residues. Germline assignment: CDR1 SGHVS and CDR2 FQNEAQ. V was pared by 4 bases and J by 6 bases, with 9 bases of the junction left unmatched. The CDR3 bases are TGTGCCAGCAGCTCTGGGCTAGCGGGAGCCCTCAATGAGCAGTTCTTC. This encodes CASSSGLAGALNEQFF.

J is TRBJ2-1 and V is TRBV24-1; maybe TRBD1 (5 bases). The CDR3 consists of 16 residues. Trimming stripped 1 base from V and 4 bases from J, with 13 bases between. Germline CDR1 and CDR2: KGHDR and SFDVKD. CDR3 coding DNA: TGTGCCACCAGTGATTTCCCATCACGACAGTACAATGAGCAGTTCTTC. Encoded protein: CATSDFPSRQYNEQFF.

The V gene is TRBV28, the J gene TRBJ2-7, with unresolved D. V lost 8 bases to trimming and J lost 6 bases, with 17 bases between them. Germline V gene sequence: CDR1 MDHEN, CDR2 SYDVKM. This CDR3 spans 13 amino acids. The CDR3 here is CASAPPGLPEQYF. CDR3 nucleotide sequence: TGTGCCAGCGCCCCGCCTGGGCTTCCCGAGCAGTACTTC.

This chain links TRBV27 with TRBJ1-2; TRBD1 is a possible D gene (5 bases). Trimming stripped 3 bases from V and 4 bases from J, with 15 bases between. This CDR3 is built from 15 residues. CDR1 and CDR2 from the germline V gene are MNHEY and SMNVEV (reference sequence). CDR3 loop: CASSFVGRVSYGYTF. In nucleotides, the CDR3 is TGTGCCAGCAGTTTCGTGGGCAGGGTTAGCTATGGCTACACCTTC.

This clone was observed a handful of times. The chain employs TRBV28 and TRBJ1-6; maybe TRBD1 (5 bases). The germline V and J ends were trimmed by 8 bases and 6 bases, with 14 bases remaining between them. Germline assignment: CDR1 MDHEN and CDR2 SYDVKM. The CDR3 runs to 14 residues. The CDR3: CASGTITANSPLHF. As DNA, the CDR3 is TGTGCCAGCGGGACTATTACGGCTAATTCACCCCTCCACTTT.

The chain recombines TRBV14 with TRBJ2-1; D call uncertain. The V and J ends lost 0 bases and 6 bases respectively, with 9 bases between them. In germline, CDR1 is SGHDN, CDR2 FVKESK. The CDR3 length is 14 residues. CDR3 in amino acids: CASSQDFRSNEQFF. The CDR3 DNA is TGTGCCAGCAGCCAAGATTTCAGGTCCAATGAGCAGTTCTTC.

This clone was seen only once. V gene TRBV7-9 combines with J gene TRBJ2-7; 11 bases fit TRBD1. This CDR3 spans 14 amino acids. The V and J ends lost 5 bases and 0 bases, in that order; junction bases with no gene match: 0. The germline V gene encodes CDR1 SEHNR and CDR2 FQNEAQ (reference sequence). CDR3 loop: CASSGQGASYEQYF. For the CDR3, the DNA is TGTGCCAGCAGCGGACAGGGGGCCTCCTACGAGCAGTACTTC.

The chain is built from TRBV28 and TRBJ2-6; perhaps TRBD1 as D (6 bases). CDR1 and CDR2 from the germline V gene are MDHEN and SYDVKM. The CDR3 has 15 residues. V was clipped by 4 bases and J by 1 base, with 8 bases between them. CDR3 amino acids: CASSSGQSGANVLTF. CDR3 coding DNA: TGTGCCAGCAGTTCGGGACAATCTGGGGCCAACGTCCTGACTTTC.

The chain is built from TRBV5-1 and TRBJ2-7, with 7 bases aligning to TRBD2. V lost 4 bases and J lost 4; bases outside the gene matches: 5. The CDR3 totals 13 residues. Germline V gene lookup returns CDR1 SGHRS and CDR2 YFSETQ. The CDR3 spells CASSQGLRYEQYF. The CDR3, as DNA: TGCGCCAGCAGCCAGGGACTAAGATACGAGCAGTACTTC.

In its sample, this clone was seen a few times. The genes are TRBV5-4 and TRBJ1-1, with TRBD1 matching 11 bases. Looked up from germline, CDR1 is SGHNT and CDR2 is YYREEE (reference sequence). This CDR3 spans 14 amino acids. J lost 5 bases, V lost 6 bases, and 6 bases had no gene match. The CDR3 DNA reads as TGTGCCAGCAACAGGGACAGGGGGAGGACTGAAGCTTTCTTT. Translation: CASNRDRGRTEAFF.

The chain combines TRBV10-2 with TRBJ2-7; perhaps TRBD2 as D (6 bases). The CDR3 loop spans 14 amino acids. Germline V CDR1 and CDR2: WSHSY, SAAADI. V was clipped by 2 bases and J by 3 bases, with 11 bases between them. The CDR3 DNA reads as TGCGCCAGCAGTGAGAGGAGGGTACGCTACGAGCAGTACTTC. This codes for CASSERRVRYEQYF.

The V call is TRBV24-1, the J call TRBJ1-2; 7 positions agree with TRBD1. CDR1 is KGHDR, CDR2 SFDVKD, per germline. This CDR3 is 14 amino acids long. J lost 6 bases, V lost 4 bases, and 7 bases had no gene match. CDR3 amino acids: CATSDRGQLNGYTF. CDR3 bases: TGTGCCACCAGTGACCGGGGACAGTTAAATGGCTACACCTTC.

The V gene is TRBV7-8, the J gene TRBJ1-3, with TRBD1 matching over 9 bases. The germline V gene has CDR1 SGHVS and CDR2 FQNEAQ. The junction had 4 bases not matched to a gene; V was cut back by 3 bases and J by 4 bases. This CDR3 has 15 amino acids. CDR3 nucleotides: TGTGCCAGCAGCTTCAACAGGGGGCAAGGAAACACCATATATTTT. This encodes CASSFNRGQGNTIYF.

In its sample, this clone was seen a few times. The chain combines TRBV5-4 with TRBJ1-3, with TRBD1 matching 7 bases. This CDR3 spans 16 amino acids. Germline trimming cut 0 bases from V and 1 base from J; bases unmatched to any gene: 4. Germline lookup yields CDR1 SGHNT and CDR2 YYREEE (reference sequence). CDR3 sequence (DNA): TGTGCCAGCAGCTTGGCCACAGGGGCGTCTGGAAACACCATATATTTT. Encoded protein: CASSLATGASGNTIYF.

Here the CDR3 reads CASSHNSFSGANVLTF. CDR3 in DNA: TGTGCCAGCAGCCACAACAGTTTCTCTGGGGCCAACGTCCTGACTTTC. This chain links TRBV5-6 with TRBJ2-6; the D is unclear. CDR3 length equals 16 residues. Trimming removed 4 bases at V and 0 bases at J, with 11 bases between. The germline V gene has CDR1 SGHDT and CDR2 YYEEEE. The full variable domain, completed using reference TRBV5-6 and TRBJ2-6, is DAGVTQSPTHLIKTRGQQVTLRCSPKSGHDTVSWYQQALGQGPQFIFQYYEEEERQRGNFPDRFSGHQFPNYSSELNVNALLLGDSALYLCASSHNSFSGANVLTFGAGSRLTVL.